The entry below describes one T cell receptor (beta chain). Its antigen is currently unknown. Time point denoted: baseline, week 1 (first vaccination visit). Stated treatment: pre-vaccination baseline after standard-of-care therapy. The data were produced by immunoSEQ multiplex PCR, yet TCRdb's version contains in-frame clones alone and is incomplete. Of tens of thousands of clones listed, over 85% are singletons. The data stem from a study of a mutant IDH1 vaccine in newly diagnosed glioma. Whole-study context: Mean patient age was roughly 43 years; 62.5% were male and about 40% female. Every participant had undergone radiotherapy, temozolomide, or both before, and most underwent both.

Overall study results and limits: Changes to the top peripheral T cell clonotypes appeared unrelated to pseudoprogression.

The CDR3 sequence is 14 residues long. Trimming left V 5 bases short and J 5 bases short, with 16 bases between. CDR1 is MNHNY and CDR2 is SVGAGI in the germline V gene (reference sequence). The rearrangement uses TRBV6-6 and TRBJ2-7, with D perhaps TRBD2 (6 bases). The sequence came from a man between 18 and 29 years old with glioma. Here the sequenced sample was PBMCs, taken from a glioma patient treated with radiotherapy, temozolomide or both. The CDR3 coding sequence is TGTGCCAGCAGTACTCAGGAGGGTTGGGACGAGCAGTACTTC. Protein product: CASSTQEGWDEQYF.